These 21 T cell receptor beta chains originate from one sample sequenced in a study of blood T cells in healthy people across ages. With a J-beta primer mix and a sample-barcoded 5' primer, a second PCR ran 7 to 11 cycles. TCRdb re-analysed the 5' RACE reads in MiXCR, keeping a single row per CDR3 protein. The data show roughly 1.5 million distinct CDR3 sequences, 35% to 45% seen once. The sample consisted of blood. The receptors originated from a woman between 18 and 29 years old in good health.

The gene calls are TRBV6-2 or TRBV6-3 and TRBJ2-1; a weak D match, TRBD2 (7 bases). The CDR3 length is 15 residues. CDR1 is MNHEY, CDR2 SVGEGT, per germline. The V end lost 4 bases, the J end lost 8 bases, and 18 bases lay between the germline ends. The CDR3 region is CASSSRRGGFDEQFF. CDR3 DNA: TGTGCCAGCAGTTCCCGGAGGGGGGGGTTCGATGAGCAGTTCTTC.

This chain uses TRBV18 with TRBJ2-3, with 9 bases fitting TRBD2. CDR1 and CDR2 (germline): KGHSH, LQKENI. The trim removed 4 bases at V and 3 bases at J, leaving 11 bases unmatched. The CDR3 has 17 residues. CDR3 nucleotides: TGTGCCAGCTCACTATTCTTAGCGGGAGTGAGGACAGATACGCAGTATTTT. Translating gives CASSLFLAGVRTDTQYF.

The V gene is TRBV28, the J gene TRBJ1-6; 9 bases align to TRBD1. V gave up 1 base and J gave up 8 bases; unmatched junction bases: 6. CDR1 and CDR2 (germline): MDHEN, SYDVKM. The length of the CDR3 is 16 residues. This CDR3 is CASSLSTGGRDSPLHF. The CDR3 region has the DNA TGTGCCAGCAGTTTATCCACAGGGGGCCGAGATTCACCCCTCCACTTT.

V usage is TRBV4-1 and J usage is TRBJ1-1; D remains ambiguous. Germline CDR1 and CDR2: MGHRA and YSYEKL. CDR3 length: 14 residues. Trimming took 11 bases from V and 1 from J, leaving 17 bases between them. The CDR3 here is CAGTPWVGNTEAFF. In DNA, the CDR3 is TGCGCCGGCACCCCCTGGGTTGGGAACACTGAAGCTTTCTTT.

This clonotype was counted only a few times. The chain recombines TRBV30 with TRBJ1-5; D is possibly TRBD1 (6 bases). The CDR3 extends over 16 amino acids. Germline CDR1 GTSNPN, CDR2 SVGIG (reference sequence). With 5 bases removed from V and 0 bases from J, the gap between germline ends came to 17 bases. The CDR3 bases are TGTGCCTGGTCTGCAGGGGCGAGTTATAGCAATCAGCCCCAGCATTTT. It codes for CAWSAGASYSNQPQHF.

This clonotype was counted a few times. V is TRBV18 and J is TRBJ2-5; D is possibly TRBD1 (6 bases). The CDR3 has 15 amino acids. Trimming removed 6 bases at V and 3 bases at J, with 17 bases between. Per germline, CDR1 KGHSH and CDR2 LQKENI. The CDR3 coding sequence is TGTGCCAGCTCCCCGGTCCGGACAGAGAAAGAGACCCAGTACTTC. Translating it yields CASSPVRTEKETQYF.

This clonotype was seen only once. CDR3: CASRPGQAAGPQHF. CDR3 in DNA: TGTGCCAGCAGACCTGGACAGGCCGCGGGGCCCCAGCATTTT. The V gene is TRBV27, the J gene TRBJ1-5, with 7 bases lining up with TRBD1. CDR1 and CDR2 from the germline V gene are MNHEY and SMNVEV (reference sequence). Trimming cost V 6 bases and J 9 bases; bases outside gene matches: 11. This CDR3 is built from 14 residues.

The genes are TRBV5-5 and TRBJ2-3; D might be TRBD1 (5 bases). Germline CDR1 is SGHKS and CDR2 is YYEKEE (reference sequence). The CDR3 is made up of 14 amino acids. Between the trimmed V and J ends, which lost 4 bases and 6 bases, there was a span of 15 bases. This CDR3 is CASSPDSRMDTQYF. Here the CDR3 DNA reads TGTGCCAGCAGCCCCGACAGTAGGATGGATACGCAGTATTTT.

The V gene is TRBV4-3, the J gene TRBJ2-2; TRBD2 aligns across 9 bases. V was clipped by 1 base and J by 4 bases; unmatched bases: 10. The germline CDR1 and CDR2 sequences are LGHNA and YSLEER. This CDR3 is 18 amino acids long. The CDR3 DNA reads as TGCGCCAGCAGCCAAGTCCCACAGTTAGCGGGAGCCACCGGGGAGCTGTTTTTT. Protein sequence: CASSQVPQLAGATGELFF.

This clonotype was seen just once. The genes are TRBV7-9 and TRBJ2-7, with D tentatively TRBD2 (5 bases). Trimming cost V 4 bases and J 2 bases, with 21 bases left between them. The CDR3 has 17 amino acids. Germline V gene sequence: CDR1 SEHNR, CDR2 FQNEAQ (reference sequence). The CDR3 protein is CASSSYSLRDNPYEQYF. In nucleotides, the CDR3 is TGTGCCAGCAGCTCCTACAGCCTTCGGGATAACCCCTACGAGCAGTACTTC.

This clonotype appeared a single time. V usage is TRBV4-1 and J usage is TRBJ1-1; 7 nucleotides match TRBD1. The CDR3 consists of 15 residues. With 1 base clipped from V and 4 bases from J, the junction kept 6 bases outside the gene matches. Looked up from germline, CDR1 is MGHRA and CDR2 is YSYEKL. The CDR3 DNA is TGCGCCAGCAGCCAAGGCACAGGGGCCCTCACTGAAGCTTTCTTT. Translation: CASSQGTGALTEAFF.

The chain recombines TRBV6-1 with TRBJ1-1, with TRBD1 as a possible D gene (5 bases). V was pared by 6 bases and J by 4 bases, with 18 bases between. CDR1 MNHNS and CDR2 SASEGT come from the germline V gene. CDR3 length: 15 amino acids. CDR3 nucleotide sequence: TGTGCCAGCAGCGTCAGACAGACTGGGGGCACTGAAGCTTTCTTT. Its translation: CASSVRQTGGTEAFF.

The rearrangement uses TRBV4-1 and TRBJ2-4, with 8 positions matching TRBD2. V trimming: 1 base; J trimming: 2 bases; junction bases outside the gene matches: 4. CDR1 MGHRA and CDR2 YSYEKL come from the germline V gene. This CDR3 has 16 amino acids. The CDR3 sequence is CASSQGGGGSKNIQYF. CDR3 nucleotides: TGCGCCAGCAGCCAAGGCGGCGGGGGGTCCAAAAACATTCAGTACTTC.

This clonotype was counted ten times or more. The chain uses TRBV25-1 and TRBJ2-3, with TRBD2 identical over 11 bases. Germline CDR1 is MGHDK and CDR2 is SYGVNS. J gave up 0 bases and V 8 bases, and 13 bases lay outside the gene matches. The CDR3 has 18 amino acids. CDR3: CASSGGTSGFSSTDTQYF. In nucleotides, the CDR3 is TGTGCCAGCTCCGGTGGGACTAGCGGATTCTCTAGCACAGATACGCAGTATTTT.

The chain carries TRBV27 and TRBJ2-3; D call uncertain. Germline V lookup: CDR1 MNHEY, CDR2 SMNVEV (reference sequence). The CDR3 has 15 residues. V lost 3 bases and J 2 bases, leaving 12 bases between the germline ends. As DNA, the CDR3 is TGTGCCAGCAGTTTGGCCTGGGAACTCACAGATACGCAGTATTTT. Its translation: CASSLAWELTDTQYF.

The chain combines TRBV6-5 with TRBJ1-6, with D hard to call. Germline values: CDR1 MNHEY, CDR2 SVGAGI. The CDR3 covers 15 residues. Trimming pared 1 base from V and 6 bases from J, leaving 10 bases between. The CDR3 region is CASSYFRNLNSPLHF. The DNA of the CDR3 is TGTGCCAGCAGTTACTTCAGGAACCTTAATTCACCCCTCCACTTT.

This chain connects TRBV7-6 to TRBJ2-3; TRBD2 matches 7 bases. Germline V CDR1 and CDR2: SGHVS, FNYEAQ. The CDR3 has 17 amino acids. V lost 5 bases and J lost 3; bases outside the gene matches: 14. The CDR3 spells CASSLTASWGGTDTQYF. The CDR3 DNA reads TGTGCCAGCAGCCTAACCGCTAGCTGGGGGGGGACAGATACGCAGTATTTT. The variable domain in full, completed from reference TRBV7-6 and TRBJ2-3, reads GAGVSQSPRYKVTKRGQDVALRCDPISGHVSLYWYRQALGQGPEFLTYFNYEAQQDKSGLPNDRFSAERPEGSISTLTIQRTEQRDSAMYRCASSLTASWGGTDTQYFGPGTRLTVL.

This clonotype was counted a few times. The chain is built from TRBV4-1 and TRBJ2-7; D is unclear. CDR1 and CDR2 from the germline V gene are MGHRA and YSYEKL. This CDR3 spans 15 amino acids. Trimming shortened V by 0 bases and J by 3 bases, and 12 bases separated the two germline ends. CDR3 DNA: TGCGCCAGCAGCCAAGATCTTAGGAATGTCTACGAGCAGTACTTC. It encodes CASSQDLRNVYEQYF.

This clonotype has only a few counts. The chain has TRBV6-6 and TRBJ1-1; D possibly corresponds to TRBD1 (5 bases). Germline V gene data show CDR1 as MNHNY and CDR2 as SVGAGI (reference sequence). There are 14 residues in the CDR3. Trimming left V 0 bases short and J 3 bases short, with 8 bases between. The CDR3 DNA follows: TGTGCCAGCAGTTACTCGGACACCCACACTGAAGCTTTCTTT. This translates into CASSYSDTHTEAFF.

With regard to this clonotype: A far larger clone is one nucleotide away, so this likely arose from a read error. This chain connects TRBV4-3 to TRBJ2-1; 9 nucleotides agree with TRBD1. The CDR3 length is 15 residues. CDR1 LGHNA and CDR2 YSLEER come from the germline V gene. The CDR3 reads CAGSSGQGSYNEQFF. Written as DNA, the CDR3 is TGCGCCGGCAGCTCCGGACAGGGGTCCTACAATGAGCAGTTCTTC.

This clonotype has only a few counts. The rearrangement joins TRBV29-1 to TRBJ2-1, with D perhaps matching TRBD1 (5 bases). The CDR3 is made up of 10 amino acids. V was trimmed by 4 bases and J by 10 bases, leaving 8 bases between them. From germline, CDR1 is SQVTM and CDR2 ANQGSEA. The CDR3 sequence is CSVVSGEQFF. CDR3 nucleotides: TGCAGCGTTGTCTCAGGGGAGCAGTTCTTC.